This is a list of T cell receptor beta chains from one sample in a study of blood T cell repertoires in COVID-19. The table came from immunoSEQ multiplex PCR; TCRdb's copy has only in-frame clones and leaves some out. The table includes 260,000 or so clones, roughly 86% detected once. The sample consisted of peripheral blood. The receptors derive from a human donor in a cohort sampled during active COVID-19. The CDR3 runs from the conserved cysteine through the conserved F or W. A D gene is named only where the DNA matches it firmly. A clone size is listed for some rows: how often the clone was seen (once, few, many), or a class if it is expanded.

>TRBV5-5|.|TRBJ1-1|.
TGTGCCAGCAGCTCGGGGCGGGGGCGTCTGAACACTGAAGCTTTCTTT
CASSSGRGRLNTEAFF
>TRBV18|.|TRBJ1-1|.
TGTGCCAGCTCACCTGAGAGGAACACTGAAGCTTTCTTT
CASSPERNTEAFF
>TRBV2|TRBD1|TRBJ1-6|.
TGTGCCAGCAGGGGGACAGGAGTCCATAATTCACCCCTCCACTTT
CASRGTGVHNSPLHF
>TRBV4-2|TRBD2|TRBJ2-7|.
TGTGCCAGCAGCCAAGATCCGGGACTAGCGGGGGCTGACGAGCAGTACTTC
CASSQDPGLAGADEQYF
>TRBV11-2|TRBD2|TRBJ2-1|.
TGTGCCAGCAGCTTAATAGGTAGCGGGAACGATGAGCAGTTCTTC
CASSLIGSGNDEQFF
>TRBV5-1|.|TRBJ1-2|.
TGCGCCAGCAGACTGACAGACACTAACTATGGCTACACCTTC
CASRLTDTNYGYTF
>TRBV7-2|.|TRBJ1-1|.
TGTGCCAGCAGCCCCCATGGACAGCTTGAAGCTTTCTTT
CASSPHGQLEAFF
>TRBV4-1|TRBD1|TRBJ1-4|few
TGCGCCAGCAGCCTCCAGGGGGCTAATGAAAAACTGTTTTTT
CASSLQGANEKLFF
>TRBV6-1|.|TRBJ1-1|.
TGTGCCAGCAGTGAAGTCTTGAACACTGAAGCTTTCTTT
CASSEVLNTEAFF
>TRBV7-2|TRBD2|TRBJ2-7|.
TGTGCCAGCAGCTCAAACCCAGGTGGGGAGGGGCAGTACTTC
CASSSNPGGEGQYF
>TRBV12-3/TRBV12-4|TRBD1|TRBJ1-1|.
TGTGCCAGCAGTTTGGGGACAGGGATTGAAGCTTTCTTT
CASSLGTGIEAFF
>TRBV3-1/TRBV3-2|.|TRBJ1-4|.
TGTGCCAGCAGCCAACGTTCACCCGGACGAGGGCCCCGAAAGGAAAAACTGTTTTTT
CASSQRSPGRGPRKEKLFF
>TRBV4-2|.|TRBJ2-7|.
TGTGCCAGCAGCCCACACAGGGACTACGAGCAGTACTTC
CASSPHRDYEQYF
>TRBV5-1|.|TRBJ2-7|.
TGCGCCAGCAGCACCGACTCTCTCCCGACTCTCGGGCAGTACTTC
CASSTDSLPTLGQYF
>TRBV10-1|TRBD1|TRBJ2-1|.
TGCGCCAGCAGTGAGTCCTTCCACATTCTTAACCTGGACAGGGGATCTGGGGATGAGCAGTTCTTC
CASSESFHILNLDRGSGDEQFF
>TRBV7-8|TRBD2|TRBJ2-3|.
TGTGCCAGCAGCTTAGTTCGTCTAGCGGGGAGCACAGATACGCAGTATTTT
CASSLVRLAGSTDTQYF
>TRBV4-3|.|TRBJ2-2|.
TGCGCCAGCAGGTCAGGGTACGCCGGGGAGCTGTTTTTT
CASRSGYAGELFF
>TRBV27|.|TRBJ2-7|once
TGTGCCAGCAGTTTTCGCGGGTCCTACGAGCAGTACTTC
CASSFRGSYEQYF
>TRBV6-5|.|TRBJ1-1|.
TGTGCCAGCAGAGAGGGACTTAACACTGAAGCTTTCTTT
CASREGLNTEAFF
>TRBV5-1|TRBD1|TRBJ1-2|.
TGCGCCAGCAGCCCCGACAGGGGAGTCGGCTACACCTTC
CASSPDRGVGYTF
>TRBV7-2|TRBD1|TRBJ2-7|.
TGTGCCAGCAGCCGCCGGGGACAGGGGGCCTACGAGCAGTACTTC
CASSRRGQGAYEQYF
>TRBV28|.|TRBJ1-5|.
TGTGCCAGCAGCCCCGCCCCCAGGGACAATCAGCCCCAGCATTTT
CASSPAPRDNQPQHF
>TRBV24-1|TRBD2|TRBJ2-3|.
TGTGCCACCAGTTTAGGACTAGCGGGGCGCACAGATACGCAGTATTTT
CATSLGLAGRTDTQYF
>TRBV27|.|TRBJ1-2|.
TGTGCCAGCAGTCCAACGGGGGGTGGGGGCTACACCTTC
CASSPTGGGGYTF
>TRBV7-2|.|TRBJ2-7|.
TGTGCCAGCAGCGACATCGGAGGCTACGAGCAGTACTTC
CASSDIGGYEQYF
>TRBV3-1/TRBV3-2|.|TRBJ2-7|.
TGTGCCAGCAGCCAAGCGGGCGGGGTCACCTACGAGCAGTACTTC
CASSQAGGVTYEQYF
>TRBV14|.|TRBJ1-2|.
TGTGCCAGCAGCCAAGATACAGGCCCCCGGAATGGCTACACCTTC
CASSQDTGPRNGYTF
>TRBV2|.|TRBJ1-1|.
TGTGCCAGCAGCCTACAGGGCCTGAACACTGAAGCTTTCTTT
CASSLQGLNTEAFF
>TRBV6-5|.|TRBJ2-3|.
TGTGCCAGCAGTTATAAGGGGGTCCTAGATACGCAGTATTTT
CASSYKGVLDTQYF
>TRBV10-3|TRBD1|TRBJ1-1|.
TGTGCCATCAGTGGTAGACAGGGAGGGAACACTGAAGCTTTCTTT
CAISGRQGGNTEAFF
>TRBV19|TRBD1|TRBJ1-5|.
TGTGCCAGTAGTATAATCCAGGGGGTTAGTAATCAGCCCCAGCATTTT
CASSIIQGVSNQPQHF
>TRBV6-2/TRBV6-3|TRBD2|TRBJ2-5|.
TGTGCCAGCAGCTCCCGACTAGCGGGAGTAGGGGAGACCCAGTACTTC
CASSSRLAGVGETQYF
>TRBV6-6|.|TRBJ1-4|.
TGTGCCAGCAGACCTCCGGGAAACAATGAAAAACTGTTTTTT
CASRPPGNNEKLFF
>TRBV19|.|TRBJ1-2|.
TGTGCCAGTAGTATCGAGGGAGGGAGTTTCGACTATGGCTACACCTTC
CASSIEGGSFDYGYTF
>TRBV6-5|.|TRBJ2-1|.
TGTGCCAGCAGCCGGGGAGGTTCCGGGCAGTTCTTC
CASSRGGSGQFF
>TRBV9|.|TRBJ1-4|.
TGTGCCAGCAGCGTAGGGGCAGGGGCGTTAGAAAAACTGTTTTTT
CASSVGAGALEKLFF
>TRBV6-6|.|TRBJ2-5|.
TGTGCCAGCAGTCCGGGGAGGGGGGGTCTGGGAGAGACCCAGTACTTC
CASSPGRGGLGETQYF
>TRBV18|.|TRBJ2-5|.
TGTGCCAGCTCACCACCGATGGCTATCGGGGAGACCCAGTACTTC
CASSPPMAIGETQYF
>TRBV7-2|.|TRBJ1-3|.
TGTGCCAGCACACGAAGCCCACTTCACTCTGGAAACACCATATATTTT
CASTRSPLHSGNTIYF
>TRBV29-1|.|TRBJ2-3|.
TGCAGCGTCTCACAGGGTATGACAGATACGCAGTATTTT
CSVSQGMTDTQYF
>TRBV5-1|TRBD1|TRBJ1-6|.
TGCGCCAGCAGCTTACAGGGGGCTGATATTTCACCCCTCCACTTT
CASSLQGADISPLHF
>TRBV7-7|TRBD1|TRBJ2-1|.
TGTGCCAGCAGCTCCCGGACAGGGGGCCATGAGCAGTTCTTC
CASSSRTGGHEQFF
>TRBV30|.|TRBJ2-2|.
TGTGCCTGGGGACAGAACACCGGGGAGCTGTTTTTT
CAWGQNTGELFF
>TRBV7-9|.|TRBJ2-7|.
TGTGCCAGCAGCTTATCCAGCTCCTACGAGCAGTACTTC
CASSLSSSYEQYF